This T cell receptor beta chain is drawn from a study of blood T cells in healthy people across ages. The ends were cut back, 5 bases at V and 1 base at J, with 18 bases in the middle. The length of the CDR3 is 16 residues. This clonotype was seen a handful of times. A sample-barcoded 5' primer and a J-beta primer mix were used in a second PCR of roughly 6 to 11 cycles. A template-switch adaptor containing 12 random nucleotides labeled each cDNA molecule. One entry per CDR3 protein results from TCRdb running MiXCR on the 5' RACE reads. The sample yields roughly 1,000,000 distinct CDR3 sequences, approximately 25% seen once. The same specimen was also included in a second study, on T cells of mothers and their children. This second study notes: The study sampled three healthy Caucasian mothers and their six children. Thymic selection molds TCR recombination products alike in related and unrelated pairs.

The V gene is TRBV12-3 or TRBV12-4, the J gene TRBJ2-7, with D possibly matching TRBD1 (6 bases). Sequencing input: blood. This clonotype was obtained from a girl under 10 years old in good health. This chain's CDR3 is CASSPFGKGESYEQYF. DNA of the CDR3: TGTGCCAGCAGTCCCTTCGGGAAGGGGGAGTCCTACGAGCAGTACTTC.